The T cell receptor (beta chain) under discussion was sequenced for a study of T cells in Graves' hyperthyroidism and ophthalmopathy. This clonotype has at least ten counts. The antigen is not known. Study-wide points: Blood also held most thyroid clonotypes expanded beyond 0.001. From stable hyperthyroidism, ophthalmopathy was separated by a 13 V-J model.

Regions amplified from RNA transcripts were the TCR beta CDR3 regions. The TCR CDR3 was amplified in a first-round RT-PCR using the HTBI primer set. TCRdb reprocessed the multiplex PCR reads with MiXCR, giving one entry per CDR3 protein. The top ten hold 3.7% of the sample, which has around 350,000 distinct CDR3 sequences, about 19% seen once. Over 18 months, lack of ophthalmopathy progression marked Graves' hyperthyroidism as stable. The V gene lost 4 bases and the J gene lost 4 bases, with 16 bases spanning the gap. The CDR3 loop spans 15 amino acids. Germline CDR1 reads LGHDT; CDR2 reads YNNKEL (reference sequence).

The receptor comes from a young woman with Graves' hyperthyroidism. The chain couples TRBV3-1 to TRBJ1-1, with a possible D match to TRBD1 (6 bases). The sequencing sample was made of blood. The CDR3 reads CASSPSPQGSTEAFF. In DNA, the CDR3 is TGTGCCAGCAGCCCAAGCCCACAGGGATCCACTGAAGCTTTCTTT.